The 15 T cell receptor beta chains listed next were all sequenced from one sample in a study of Tregs in tolerant kidney transplant recipients. The protocol was immunoSEQ multiplex PCR, while the TCRdb copy is restricted to in-frame clones and leaves out a portion. The sample includes 50,000 to 80,000 clones, 95% to 98% of them seen just once. This material consisted of Tregs from blood, taken before the transplant. The receptors here all came from a human donor who received a combined kidney and bone marrow transplant.

J is TRBJ1-5 and V is TRBV5-1, with no clear D. Per the germline V gene, CDR1 is SGHRS and CDR2 is YFSETQ. The CDR3 covers 13 residues. V lost 1 base, J lost 4 bases, and 6 bases lay in between. The CDR3: CASSLNRNQPQHF. For the CDR3, the DNA is TGCGCCAGCAGCTTGAATCGTAATCAGCCCCAGCATTTT.

The rearrangement uses TRBV10-3 and TRBJ2-3, with 10 bases aligning to TRBD2. Per the germline V gene, CDR1 is ENHRY and CDR2 is SYGVKD. The J segment lost 2 bases and the V segment lost 9 bases, leaving 2 bases of the junction unmatched. The CDR3 extends over 13 amino acids. CDR3 nucleotides: TGTGCCATTAGCGGGGGGCTCACAGATACGCAGTATTTT. Protein: CAISGGLTDTQYF.

This chain joins TRBV5-1 and TRBJ2-5; the match to TRBD2 covers 9 bases. The CDR3 is made up of 20 amino acids. The J segment lost 7 bases and the V segment lost 1 base, leaving 23 bases of the junction unmatched. Germline V gene data show CDR1 as SGHRS and CDR2 as YFSETQ. The CDR3 reads CASSLIGLAGGPPRYGTQYF. The CDR3 DNA reads as TGCGCCAGCAGCTTGATCGGCTTGGCGGGAGGGCCCCCTAGATATGGGACCCAGTACTTC.

The chain links TRBV6-6 to TRBJ2-1, with 9 bases aligning to TRBD1. This CDR3 contains 14 residues. Unmatched junction bases numbered 5, after V lost 4 bases and J lost 7 bases. Germline CDR1 is MNHNY and CDR2 is SVGAGI (reference sequence). CDR3 region: CASSFGQGRNEQFF. The DNA of the CDR3 is TGTGCCAGCAGTTTTGGACAGGGGAGGAATGAGCAGTTCTTC.

V is TRBV25-1 and J is TRBJ2-5; 7 nucleotides line up with TRBD1. V was pared by 4 bases and J by 3 bases, with 2 bases of the junction left unmatched. CDR1 MGHDK and CDR2 SYGVNS come from the germline V gene. The CDR3 covers 13 residues. This CDR3 reads CASSVQGKETQYF. The CDR3 coding sequence is TGTGCCAGCAGTGTACAGGGGAAAGAGACCCAGTACTTC.

This chain connects TRBV19 to TRBJ1-4; no clear D gene. Trimming stripped 7 bases from V and 0 bases from J, with 12 bases between. In germline, CDR1 is LNHDA, CDR2 SQIVND (reference sequence). The CDR3 consists of 15 residues. CDR3 in amino acids: CASTFSLATNEKLFF. CDR3 nucleotide sequence: TGTGCCAGTACCTTCTCACTAGCAACTAATGAAAAACTGTTTTTT.

This rearrangement joins TRBV10-1 to TRBJ1-6; no clear D gene. The germline CDR1 and CDR2 sequences are WNHNN and SYGVQD (reference sequence). The CDR3 has 16 amino acids. Between the trimmed V and J ends, which lost 2 bases and 8 bases, there was a span of 16 bases. CDR3 bases: TGCGCCAGCAGTGAGCTGGAGCTTTACATCTATTCACCCCTCCACTTT. Translated, it gives CASSELELYIYSPLHF.

The rearrangement links TRBV6-5 to TRBJ2-7, with TRBD1 matching over 7 bases. V trimming: 7 bases; J trimming: 2 bases; junction bases outside the gene matches: 8. The CDR3 has 14 residues. Germline lookup yields CDR1 MNHEY and CDR2 SVGAGI. The CDR3 DNA sequence: TGTGCCAGCAAAGGGGGCGGACCCCCCTACGAGCAGTACTTC. Residues: CASKGGGPPYEQYF.

The V gene is TRBV6-1, the J gene TRBJ1-1, with TRBD1 matching 7 bases. The germline V gene encodes CDR1 MNHNS and CDR2 SASEGT. Unmatched junction bases numbered 6, after V lost 6 bases and J lost 5 bases. The CDR3 loop spans 13 amino acids. CDR3 residues: CASRTTGETEAFF. The DNA of the CDR3 is TGTGCCAGCAGAACTACAGGGGAAACTGAAGCTTTCTTT.

The chain combines TRBV28 with TRBJ1-2, with D perhaps matching TRBD1 (5 bases). This CDR3 comprises 13 residues. The V and J ends lost 6 bases and 4 bases respectively, with 12 bases between them. In germline, CDR1 is MDHEN, CDR2 SYDVKM. Here the CDR3 reads CASSPGGSYGYTF. DNA of the CDR3: TGTGCCAGCAGCCCCGGGGGAAGCTATGGCTACACCTTC.

The J gene is TRBJ2-1, the V gene TRBV6-1; possibly TRBD2 for D (5 bases). V was shortened by 4 bases and J by 9 bases, with 13 bases between the two germline ends. The length of the CDR3 is 13 residues. The germline V gene has CDR1 MNHNS and CDR2 SASEGT. The CDR3 DNA sequence: TGTGCCAGCAGTGGTCAAGCCCGGGGTGAGCAGTTCTTC. Translation: CASSGQARGEQFF.

This clone was detected once. This chain's CDR3 is CASSLVAAYEAFF. For the CDR3, the DNA is TGTGCCAGCAGCTTAGTAGCAGCGTATGAAGCTTTCTTT. V gene TRBV7-9 combines with J gene TRBJ1-1; D is undetermined. V lost 1 base, J lost 7 bases, and 10 bases lay in between. Per germline, CDR1 SEHNR and CDR2 FQNEAQ (reference sequence). This CDR3 contains 13 residues.

The CDR3 DNA reads TGCGCCAGCAGCCAAGTCCGACAGGCTGGGGCCAACGTCCTGACTTTC. Amino acid sequence: CASSQVRQAGANVLTF. This chain uses TRBV4-3 with TRBJ2-6; D might be TRBD1 (6 bases). The CDR3 totals 16 residues. Trimming cost V 1 base and J 2 bases, with 9 bases left between them. The V gene's germline CDR1 is LGHNA and CDR2 YSLEER.

The table lists this clone with a count of one. This chain links TRBV7-2 with TRBJ1-1; possible D gene TRBD1, 5 bases. CDR3 size: 12 residues. The germline V gene has CDR1 SGHTA and CDR2 FQGNSA. The V end lost 5 bases, the J end lost 6 bases, and 10 bases lay between the germline ends. The CDR3 region has the DNA TGTGCCAGCAGCGTCAGGGTCTCTGAAGCTTTCTTT. Its protein is CASSVRVSEAFF.

This chain uses TRBV29-1 with TRBJ2-5; no clear D gene. The J call could be wrong; TRBJ2-7 is a better fit for the DNA end. The CDR3 is made up of 12 amino acids. The V gene's germline CDR1 is SQVTM and CDR2 ANQGSEA. CDR3 sequence reads: CSVVRDSYEQYF. CDR3 nucleotide sequence: TGCAGCGTTGTTAGAGACTCCTACGAGCAGTACTTC.